This T cell receptor (beta chain) is drawn from a study of shared clonotypes between healthy human individuals. Study results and caveats: What naive subsets generally showed was a larger estimated richness than memory subsets showed. Sequencing depth was expected to influence donor clonotype sharing.

Naive CD8 cells were CD45RO-negative, positively selected for CCR7, excluding terminally differentiated effector memory CD45RA+ cells. About this clone: As yet, its antigen is unknown.

Profiled with immunoSEQ multiplex PCR; TCRdb holds only in-frame clones, not every one. Of some 2,100,000 clones in the sample, roughly 91% are singletons; the top ten hold 1.5% to 2%. The CDR3 runs to 12 residues. The V end was cut by 6 bases, the J end by 4 bases, with 7 bases between. Germline-derived CDR1 and CDR2 are MDHEN and SYDVKM. The TCR originated in a man aged 18 to 35 in good health. Some clones in this sample may be carry-over from other donors' samples. The chain links TRBV28 to TRBJ1-5; unclear D gene. The sample taken for sequencing was naive CD8+ T cells from PBMCs. Here the CDR3 reads CASSMGNQPQHF. For the CDR3, the DNA is TGTGCCAGCAGCATGGGAAATCAGCCCCAGCATTTT.